This is a list of T cell receptor beta chains from one sample in a study of T-cell memory formation after mild COVID-19. TCRdb used MiXCR to reprocess the 5' RACE reads, holding one entry per CDR3 protein. The sample consists of 200,000 to 250,000 distinct CDR3 sequences, about 11% of them appearing once. Material for sequencing was PBMCs or a T cell subset sorted from them (not recorded which). These TCRs come from a man aged 18 to 30 who had mild COVID-19 (a few samples of this study predate the infection). Cell type and time point are not known. The CDR3 runs from the conserved cysteine through the conserved F or W. D genes are given only for firm matches. Clone size is not always given. Where it is, it says once, few, many or a class for expanded clones.

V gene: TRBV2; clone size: few; J gene: TRBJ2-5; D gene: TRBD1; CDR3 protein: CATQGAGRPATQYF; CDR3 DNA: TGTGCCACCCAGGGGGCGGGTAGGCCGGCTACCCAGTACTTC
V gene: TRBV5-1; clone size: few; J gene: TRBJ2-1; D gene: .; CDR3 protein: CASRQGTNEQFF; CDR3 DNA: TGCGCCAGCAGGCAGGGTACCAATGAGCAGTTCTTC
V gene: TRBV20-1; clone size: few; J gene: TRBJ2-1; D gene: TRBD1; CDR3 protein: CSATPGQGMNEQFF; CDR3 DNA: TGCAGTGCTACCCCCGGACAGGGGATGAATGAGCAGTTCTTC
V gene: TRBV5-1; clone size: many; J gene: TRBJ2-7; D gene: TRBD2; CDR3 protein: CASRGLAGGSYEQYF; CDR3 DNA: TGCGCCAGCAGGGGACTAGCGGGGGGGAGTTACGAGCAGTACTTC
V gene: TRBV7-9; clone size: few; J gene: TRBJ1-1; D gene: .; CDR3 protein: CASSRQYNTEAFF; CDR3 DNA: TGTGCCAGCAGCCGACAGTACAACACTGAAGCTTTCTTT
V gene: TRBV12-3/TRBV12-4; clone size: many; J gene: TRBJ1-1; D gene: TRBD1; CDR3 protein: CASSSGTDIKGTEAFF; CDR3 DNA: TGTGCCAGCAGTTCCGGGACAGACATTAAGGGGACTGAAGCTTTCTTT
V gene: TRBV5-1; clone size: .; J gene: TRBJ1-2; D gene: .; CDR3 protein: CASSLPGLGDGYTF; CDR3 DNA: TGCGCCAGCAGCCTCCCGGGGCTTGGTGATGGCTACACCTTC
V gene: TRBV10-3; clone size: many; J gene: TRBJ2-3; D gene: .; CDR3 protein: CATVLSRDNTDTQYF; CDR3 DNA: TGTGCCACCGTCCTATCCAGGGACAACACAGATACGCAGTATTTT
V gene: TRBV28; clone size: .; J gene: TRBJ1-3; D gene: TRBD1; CDR3 protein: CASGLAGGGGNTIYF; CDR3 DNA: TGTGCCAGCGGATTAGCAGGGGGGGGCGGAAACACCATATATTTT
V gene: TRBV6-5; clone size: .; J gene: TRBJ1-4; D gene: .; CDR3 protein: CASSYSRGANEKLFF; CDR3 DNA: TGTGCCAGCAGTTACTCGAGGGGGGCTAATGAAAAACTGTTTTTT
V gene: TRBV5-1; clone size: few; J gene: TRBJ1-1; D gene: TRBD1; CDR3 protein: CASSLDRGHMSTEAFF; CDR3 DNA: TGCGCCAGCAGCTTGGACAGGGGGCATATGAGCACTGAAGCTTTCTTT
V gene: TRBV12-3/TRBV12-4; clone size: .; J gene: TRBJ1-2; D gene: .; CDR3 protein: CASSQKSTNYGYTF; CDR3 DNA: TGTGCCAGCAGCCAGAAATCCACTAACTATGGCTACACCTTC
V gene: TRBV5-8; clone size: .; J gene: TRBJ1-5; D gene: .; CDR3 protein: CASSFLGGPQHF; CDR3 DNA: TGTGCCAGCAGCTTCCTGGGAGGGCCCCAGCATTTT
V gene: TRBV7-9; clone size: few; J gene: TRBJ2-5; D gene: TRBD2; CDR3 protein: CASSSSGTKETQYF; CDR3 DNA: TGTGCCAGCAGCTCATCAGGGACTAAAGAGACCCAGTACTTC
V gene: TRBV27; clone size: once; J gene: TRBJ2-5; D gene: TRBD2; CDR3 protein: CASSSSGDRQETQYF; CDR3 DNA: TGTGCCAGCAGTTCCAGCGGGGACCGCCAAGAGACCCAGTACTTC
V gene: TRBV6-2/TRBV6-3; clone size: .; J gene: TRBJ2-1; D gene: TRBD2; CDR3 protein: CASTTSRWGGLDEQFF; CDR3 DNA: TGTGCCAGCACTACCTCCAGGTGGGGGGGGTTGGATGAGCAGTTCTTC
V gene: TRBV7-3; clone size: .; J gene: TRBJ2-1; D gene: TRBD2; CDR3 protein: CASSVSSGGINEQFF; CDR3 DNA: TGTGCCAGCAGCGTTTCTAGCGGGGGGATTAATGAGCAGTTCTTC
V gene: TRBV7-8; clone size: few; J gene: TRBJ1-1; D gene: .; CDR3 protein: CASSLAGGSEAFF; CDR3 DNA: TGTGCCAGCAGCTTAGCTGGGGGCTCTGAAGCTTTCTTT
V gene: TRBV12-3/TRBV12-4; clone size: many; J gene: TRBJ1-1; D gene: .; CDR3 protein: CASTFAPTDPNTEAFF; CDR3 DNA: TGTGCCAGCACCTTCGCACCGACAGACCCGAACACTGAAGCTTTCTTT
V gene: TRBV25-1; clone size: .; J gene: TRBJ2-7; D gene: TRBD1; CDR3 protein: CASSEAGTGRLYEQYF; CDR3 DNA: TGTGCCAGCAGTGAAGCAGGGACAGGGAGATTGTACGAGCAGTACTTC
V gene: TRBV29-1; clone size: .; J gene: TRBJ2-3; D gene: .; CDR3 protein: CSATLVPLGWGTDTQYF; CDR3 DNA: TGCAGCGCCACTCTCGTCCCTCTGGGGTGGGGCACAGATACGCAGTATTTT
V gene: TRBV7-2; clone size: many; J gene: TRBJ2-1; D gene: .; CDR3 protein: CASSLVQASYNEQFF; CDR3 DNA: TGTGCCAGCAGCTTGGTACAGGCCTCCTACAATGAGCAGTTCTTC
V gene: TRBV2; clone size: .; J gene: TRBJ2-7; D gene: .; CDR3 protein: CASSPFIDTGGYEQYF; CDR3 DNA: TGTGCCAGCTCCCCCTTCATAGACACTGGGGGATACGAGCAGTACTTC
V gene: TRBV5-1; clone size: few; J gene: TRBJ1-1; D gene: .; CDR3 protein: CASSFAGVRNTEAFF; CDR3 DNA: TGCGCCAGCAGCTTCGCTGGGGTACGGAACACTGAAGCTTTCTTT
V gene: TRBV20-1; clone size: few; J gene: TRBJ1-1; D gene: .; CDR3 protein: CSARGHLLIDTEAFF; CDR3 DNA: TGCAGTGCTAGAGGCCACCTGCTAATAGACACTGAAGCTTTCTTT
V gene: TRBV5-1; clone size: .; J gene: TRBJ2-5; D gene: TRBD1; CDR3 protein: CASSLGRGHQETQYF; CDR3 DNA: TGCGCCAGCAGCTTGGGCAGGGGGCATCAGGAGACCCAGTACTTC
V gene: TRBV5-6; clone size: few; J gene: TRBJ2-5; D gene: TRBD1; CDR3 protein: CASSARQGTETQYF; CDR3 DNA: TGTGCCAGCAGCGCAAGACAGGGGACGGAGACCCAGTACTTC
V gene: TRBV6-5; clone size: .; J gene: TRBJ1-1; D gene: .; CDR3 protein: CASSYVRVREAFF; CDR3 DNA: TGTGCCAGCAGTTACGTCCGGGTAAGGGAAGCTTTCTTT
V gene: TRBV5-1; clone size: many; J gene: TRBJ1-1; D gene: .; CDR3 protein: CASSLDPDTEAFF; CDR3 DNA: TGCGCCAGCAGCTTGGATCCTGACACTGAAGCTTTCTTT
V gene: TRBV6-5; clone size: .; J gene: TRBJ1-3; D gene: .; CDR3 protein: CASRAPGLRNTIYF; CDR3 DNA: TGTGCCAGCCGGGCCCCAGGGTTGCGAAACACCATATATTTT
V gene: TRBV7-2; clone size: .; J gene: TRBJ1-2; D gene: TRBD1; CDR3 protein: CASSPPGQGAQVYGYTF; CDR3 DNA: TGTGCCAGCAGCCCCCCGGGACAGGGGGCGCAGGTCTATGGCTACACCTTC
V gene: TRBV7-6; clone size: few; J gene: TRBJ1-6; D gene: .; CDR3 protein: CASSLGKGTLHF; CDR3 DNA: TGTGCCAGCAGCCTCGGCAAAGGGACCCTCCACTTT
V gene: TRBV7-9; clone size: .; J gene: TRBJ1-3; D gene: .; CDR3 protein: CASRTDTRSGNTIYF; CDR3 DNA: TGTGCCAGCAGGACTGACACTCGCTCTGGAAACACCATATATTTT
V gene: TRBV12-3/TRBV12-4; clone size: .; J gene: TRBJ1-1; D gene: TRBD1; CDR3 protein: CASGGITGAPNTEAFF; CDR3 DNA: TGTGCCAGCGGAGGGATCACAGGGGCCCCTAACACTGAAGCTTTCTTT
V gene: TRBV7-2; clone size: few; J gene: TRBJ1-2; D gene: TRBD1; CDR3 protein: CASSLGQGTGYGYTF; CDR3 DNA: TGTGCCAGCAGCTTAGGACAGGGGACTGGCTATGGCTACACCTTC
V gene: TRBV20-1; clone size: .; J gene: TRBJ1-6; D gene: TRBD1; CDR3 protein: CGARVGGTADYNSPLHF; CDR3 DNA: TGCGGTGCTAGAGTCGGTGGGACAGCAGACTATAATTCACCCCTCCACTTT
V gene: TRBV5-1; clone size: .; J gene: TRBJ2-7; D gene: .; CDR3 protein: CASSLGAGGEEQYF; CDR3 DNA: TGCGCCAGCAGCTTGGGGGCAGGTGGGGAGGAGCAGTACTTC
V gene: TRBV7-2; clone size: .; J gene: TRBJ1-6; D gene: .; CDR3 protein: CASNSGTPSSYNSPLHF; CDR3 DNA: TGTGCCAGCAACTCCGGGACCCCCAGCTCCTATAATTCACCCCTCCACTTT
V gene: TRBV11-2; clone size: .; J gene: TRBJ2-1; D gene: .; CDR3 protein: CASSLDAGYSYNEQFF; CDR3 DNA: TGTGCCAGCAGCTTAGACGCGGGGTACTCCTACAATGAGCAGTTCTTC
V gene: TRBV20-1; clone size: few; J gene: TRBJ2-1; D gene: TRBD2; CDR3 protein: CSARETSGSSYNEQFF; CDR3 DNA: TGCAGTGCTAGAGAGACTAGCGGAAGCTCCTACAATGAGCAGTTCTTC
V gene: TRBV2; clone size: few; J gene: TRBJ1-2; D gene: TRBD1; CDR3 protein: CASSAIDRGSVYGYTF; CDR3 DNA: TGTGCCAGCAGCGCAATAGACAGGGGCTCCGTGTATGGCTACACCTTC
V gene: TRBV20-1; clone size: few; J gene: TRBJ1-4; D gene: .; CDR3 protein: CSARDLRGWREKLFF; CDR3 DNA: TGCAGTGCTAGAGATCTGAGGGGGTGGCGTGAAAAACTGTTTTTT
V gene: TRBV7-7; clone size: few; J gene: TRBJ2-1; D gene: .; CDR3 protein: CASSSRGANEQFF; CDR3 DNA: TGTGCCAGCAGCTCCCGGGGGGCGAATGAGCAGTTCTTC
V gene: TRBV5-1; clone size: few; J gene: TRBJ1-1; D gene: .; CDR3 protein: CASSLGRTDTEAFF; CDR3 DNA: TGCGCCAGCAGCTTGGGTAGGACGGACACTGAAGCTTTCTTT
V gene: TRBV6-1; clone size: few; J gene: TRBJ2-7; D gene: .; CDR3 protein: CASSELGDYEQYF; CDR3 DNA: TGTGCCAGCAGTGAACTCGGTGACTACGAGCAGTACTTC